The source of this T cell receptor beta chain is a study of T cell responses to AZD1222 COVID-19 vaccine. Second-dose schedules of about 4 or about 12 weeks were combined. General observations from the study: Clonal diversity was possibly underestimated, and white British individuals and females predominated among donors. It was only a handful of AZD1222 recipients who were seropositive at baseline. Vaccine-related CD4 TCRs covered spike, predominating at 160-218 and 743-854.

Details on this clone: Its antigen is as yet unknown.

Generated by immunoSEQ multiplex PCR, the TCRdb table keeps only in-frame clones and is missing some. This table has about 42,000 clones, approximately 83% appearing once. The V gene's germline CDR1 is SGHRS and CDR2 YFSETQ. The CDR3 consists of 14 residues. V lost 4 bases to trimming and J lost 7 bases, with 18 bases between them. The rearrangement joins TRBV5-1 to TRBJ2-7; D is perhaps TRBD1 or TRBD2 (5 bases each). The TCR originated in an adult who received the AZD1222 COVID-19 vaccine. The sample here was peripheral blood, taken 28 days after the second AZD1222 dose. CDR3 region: CASSVNVGRREQYF. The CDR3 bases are TGCGCCAGCAGCGTTAACGTGGGACGGAGAGAGCAGTACTTC.